Listed here are 22 T cell receptor beta chains from one sample, sequenced in a study of preoperative IRX-2 immunotherapy in early breast cancer. The treatment is: preoperative locoregional IRX-2 cytokine immunotherapy. Some clones are missing from TCRdb's copy, which holds only in-frame ones; the method was immunoSEQ multiplex PCR. The repertoire has some 99,000 clones, roughly 89% of them found once; the top ten carry about 2%. The sample was tumor tissue, taken after IRX-2 immunotherapy. These receptors all come from a human donor with breast cancer.

The CDR3 nucleotides read TGTGCTAGTGGTTTGGGACAGGGCAATCAGCCCCAGCATTTT. Protein product: CASGLGQGNQPQHF. The genes are TRBV12-5 and TRBJ1-5, with D possibly being TRBD1 (6 bases). This CDR3 comprises 14 residues. Trimming took off 1 base at V and 2 bases at J, with 6 bases between the two ends. Per germline, CDR1 LGHNT and CDR2 FRNRAP.

J is TRBJ1-2 and V is TRBV23-1; D is possibly TRBD1 (5 bases). TRBV23-1 is marked as an open reading frame, function uncertain. CDR3 size: 13 residues. The ends were cut back, 3 bases at V and 8 bases at J, with 13 bases in the middle. The CDR3 DNA reads TGCGCCAGCAGTCATCTTCCGAGGGGCGGCTACACCTTC. This gives the protein CASSHLPRGGYTF.

CDR3 nucleotides: TGCAGCGTTGCGGCGGGGGGACAGAACACTGAAGCTTTCTTT. Translating it yields CSVAAGGQNTEAFF. The J gene is TRBJ1-1, the V gene TRBV29-1, with D maybe TRBD1 (6 bases). Germline CDR1 reads SQVTM; CDR2 reads ANQGSEA. V was clipped by 4 bases and J by 1 base, with 13 bases between them. The CDR3 has 14 amino acids. The variable domain in full, completed from reference TRBV29-1 and TRBJ1-1, reads SAVISQKPSRDICQRGTSLTIQCQVDSQVTMMFWYRQQPGQSLTLIATANQGSEATYESGFVIDKFPISRPNLTFSTLTVSNMSPEDSSIYLCSVAAGGQNTEAFFGQGTRLTVV.

The rearrangement uses TRBV29-1 and TRBJ1-2, with D perhaps matching TRBD1 (5 bases). Trimming left V 0 bases short and J 10 bases short, with 24 bases between. The CDR3 runs to 16 residues. The germline V gene has CDR1 SQVTM and CDR2 ANQGSEA. CDR3 coding DNA: TGCAGCGTTGAAGATAGGGGTGCTAGGGCCAGTGAAGCCTACACCTTC. This translates into CSVEDRGARASEAYTF.

V and J are TRBV19 and TRBJ1-2; 8 positions match TRBD1. The V gene's germline CDR1 is LNHDA and CDR2 SQIVND (reference sequence). V was clipped by 5 bases and J by 5 bases; unmatched bases: 16. This CDR3 spans 17 amino acids. The CDR3 protein is CASSDPPGQASRYGYTF. The DNA of the CDR3 is TGTGCCAGTAGTGACCCTCCGGGACAGGCATCTCGTTATGGCTACACCTTC.

The CDR3 loop reads CASRRQGGSTEAFF. The CDR3 bases are TGTGCCAGCAGAAGACAGGGAGGAAGCACTGAAGCTTTCTTT. The V gene is TRBV28, the J gene TRBJ1-1, with 7 bases lining up with TRBD1. The V gene's germline CDR1 is MDHEN and CDR2 SYDVKM. J was trimmed by 4 bases and V by 6 bases; bases with no gene match: 8. The CDR3 totals 14 residues.

The rearrangement links TRBV5-1 to TRBJ2-1; 7 bases map to TRBD2. The CDR3 totals 18 residues. CDR1 SGHRS and CDR2 YFSETQ come from the germline V gene. V was clipped by 4 bases and J by 0 bases; unmatched bases: 13. CDR3 residues: CASSPEVGSGASYNEQFF. CDR3 DNA: TGCGCCAGCAGCCCTGAAGTCGGGAGCGGGGCCTCCTACAATGAGCAGTTCTTC.

With regard to this clone: A junction end diverges from the germline sequence, so it may reflect a read error. The chain links TRBV6-8 to TRBJ2-7, with D possibly matching TRBD1 (5 bases). This CDR3 region has 14 residues. Germline CDR1 and CDR2: MNHGY and SAAAGT. CDR3 amino acids: CAISGRQGRDEQYF. CDR3 DNA sequence: TGTGCCATCAGTGGTAGGCAGGGAAGGGACGAGCAGTACTTC.

V gene TRBV14 combines with J gene TRBJ2-6; the D is unclear. The CDR3 runs to 16 residues. Per the germline V gene, CDR1 is SGHDN and CDR2 is FVKESK. V was pared by 4 bases and J by 0 bases, with 10 bases between. The CDR3 DNA reads as TGTGCCAGCAGCCTAATGGCGAGCTCTGGGGCCAACGTCCTGACTTTC. Translated, it gives CASSLMASSGANVLTF.

The V gene is TRBV15, the J gene TRBJ2-2; 8 bases match TRBD2. The V gene's germline CDR1 is LNHNV and CDR2 YYDKDF (reference sequence). The CDR3 loop spans 14 amino acids. V lost 7 bases and J lost 7; bases outside the gene matches: 8. The CDR3 DNA reads TGTGCCACCAACGGGGGGGGTACAAGCGGGGAGCTGTTTTTT. It codes for CATNGGGTSGELFF.

The chain carries TRBV28 and TRBJ1-2, with no clear D. Germline V gene lookup returns CDR1 MDHEN and CDR2 SYDVKM. The CDR3 length is 13 residues. Trimming shortened V by 2 bases and J by 3 bases, and 7 bases separated the two germline ends. The CDR3 protein is CASSLREDYGYTF. CDR3 coding DNA: TGTGCCAGCAGTTTAAGGGAGGACTATGGCTACACCTTC.

This chain connects TRBV19 to TRBJ1-5, with TRBD1 as a possible D gene (6 bases). Trimming took 7 bases from V and 11 from J, leaving 18 bases between them. The germline V gene encodes CDR1 LNHDA and CDR2 SQIVND (reference sequence). This CDR3 spans 13 amino acids. The CDR3 sequence: CASTHSKKGAQHF. The CDR3 DNA is TGTGCCAGTACCCACTCAAAAAAGGGGGCCCAGCATTTT.

Only a few counts were recorded for this clone. The germline gene is not matched at one end of the junction; a read error may be the cause. The chain recombines TRBV6-8 with TRBJ2-3; D unresolved. Germline CDR1 and CDR2: MNHGY and SAAAGT. The CDR3 extends over 15 amino acids. The CDR3 sequence is CAISGLREVTDTQYF. In DNA form, the CDR3 reads TGTGCCATCAGTGGGCTCCGAGAGGTCACAGATACGCAGTATTTT.

This clone appeared a single time. The CDR3 here is CASSFYGGTKNEQYF. The CDR3 region has the DNA TGTGCCAGCAGTTTCTACGGGGGGACTAAGAACGAGCAGTACTTC. The chain has TRBV28 and TRBJ2-7, with TRBD2 matching 7 bases. Germline CDR1 and CDR2: MDHEN and SYDVKM. The CDR3 is 15 amino acids. Germline trimming cut 3 bases from V and 5 bases from J; bases unmatched to any gene: 10. The full variable domain, completed using reference TRBV28 and TRBJ2-7, is DVKVTQSSRYLVKRTGEKVFLECVQDMDHENMFWYRQDPGLGLRLIYFSYDVKMKEKGDIPEGYSVSREKKERFSLILESASTNQTSMYLCASSFYGGTKNEQYFGPGTRLTVT.

The chain has TRBV28 and TRBJ1-2, with D maybe TRBD1 (5 bases). The CDR3 sequence is 12 residues long. Germline V lookup: CDR1 MDHEN, CDR2 SYDVKM. With 9 bases removed from V and 4 bases from J, the gap between germline ends came to 12 bases. CDR3 sequence (DNA): TGTGCCAGTAGGGAAGGGACCTATGGCTACACCTTC. Residues: CASREGTYGYTF.

The V gene is TRBV27, the J gene TRBJ2-3; 8 bases align to TRBD2. This CDR3 contains 14 residues. J was trimmed by 3 bases and V by 5 bases; bases with no gene match: 4. Germline V gene data show CDR1 as MNHEY and CDR2 as SMNVEV (reference sequence). The CDR3 loop reads CASSVERETDTQYF. CDR3 in DNA: TGTGCCAGCAGTGTTGAGCGGGAGACAGATACGCAGTATTTT.

V usage is TRBV30 and J usage is TRBJ1-4, with a possible D match to TRBD1 (5 bases). Looked up from germline, CDR1 is GTSNPN and CDR2 is SVGIG (reference sequence). V was pared by 3 bases and J by 5 bases, with 13 bases between. This CDR3 has 14 amino acids. The CDR3 region is CAWSTGEKNEKLFF. DNA for the CDR3: TGTGCCTGGAGCACGGGGGAAAAAAATGAAAAACTGTTTTTT.

The rearrangement joins TRBV4-1 to TRBJ1-5; a possible D gene is TRBD1 (5 bases). The CDR3 extends over 16 amino acids. With 1 base removed from V and 5 bases from J, the gap between germline ends came to 15 bases. Germline V gene sequence: CDR1 MGHRA, CDR2 YSYEKL. The CDR3 DNA is TGCGCCAGCAGCCAAGTGCCAGGGATGATCGATCAGCCCCAGCATTTT. Translation gives CASSQVPGMIDQPQHF.

This clone was picked up a small number of times. The chain links TRBV11-3 to TRBJ1-6; 10 positions match TRBD1. The germline gives CDR1 SGHNT, CDR2 YENEEA. V was pared by 5 bases and J by 7 bases, with 2 bases of the junction left unmatched. The CDR3 covers 14 residues. Here the CDR3 DNA reads TGTGCCAGCAGCCCGGACAGGGGGAATTCACCCCTCCACTTT. Encoded protein: CASSPDRGNSPLHF.

A single count supports this clone. The chain carries TRBV23-1 and TRBJ2-7; the D gene is possibly TRBD1 (6 bases). TRBV23-1 is identified as an open reading frame with a role that is uncertain. V was trimmed by 6 bases and J by 7 bases, leaving 19 bases between them. The length of the CDR3 is 14 residues. The CDR3 DNA reads TGCGCCAGCAGCTTGGAGAGGACAGTTTCTGAGCAGTACTTC. It encodes CASSLERTVSEQYF.

This clone came up once. The CDR3 region has the DNA TGTGCCAGCTCACCTATTCACAGGGATAACTATGGCTACACCTTC. Residues: CASSPIHRDNYGYTF. The chain recombines TRBV18 with TRBJ1-2; weak D call: TRBD1 (6 bases). The CDR3 is 15 residues long. V lost 3 bases and J lost 1, with 12 bases in between. Germline CDR1 and CDR2: KGHSH and LQKENI.

This clone came up a few times. The chain carries TRBV11-3 and TRBJ2-2; tentatively, D is TRBD2 (6 bases). The V end was cut by 3 bases, the J end by 4 bases, with 12 bases between. The length of the CDR3 is 15 residues. CDR1 and CDR2 from the germline V gene are SGHNT and YENEEA. CDR3 region: CASSLEGLLTGELFF. The CDR3 nucleotides read TGTGCCAGCAGCTTGGAGGGACTCCTCACCGGGGAGCTGTTTTTT.